A selection of T cell receptor beta chains follows, all from one sample in a study of cytomegalovirus exposure and HLA in healthy donors. The data were produced by immunoSEQ multiplex PCR, yet TCRdb's version contains in-frame clones alone and is incomplete. The sample has 100,000 to 150,000 clones; approximately 87% are singletons. The source material was PBMCs. The receptors here all came from a man aged 18-30 years in good health and CMV-seropositive. The CDR3 runs from the conserved cysteine through the conserved F or W. Each record gives: D gene, V gene, J gene, CDR3 length, clone size, CDR3 protein, CDR3 DNA. A D gene is named only where the DNA matches it firmly. Not all rows give a size; the values are once, few, many and, for expanded clones, a class.

D gene: TRBD1; V gene: TRBV5-1; J gene: TRBJ2-5; CDR3 length: 14; clone size: NA; CDR3 protein: CASSRAGGDETQYF; CDR3 DNA: TGCGCCAGCAGCAGGGCAGGGGGCGACGAGACCCAGTACTTC
D gene: NA; V gene: TRBV27; J gene: TRBJ1-6; CDR3 length: 13; clone size: once; CDR3 protein: CASSPRPYSPLHF; CDR3 DNA: TGTGCCAGCAGTCCCCGTCCCTATTCACCCCTCCACTTT
D gene: NA; V gene: TRBV9; J gene: TRBJ1-1; CDR3 length: 15; clone size: NA; CDR3 protein: CASSVGEAGPTEAFF; CDR3 DNA: TGTGCCAGCAGCGTTGGGGAGGCAGGGCCCACTGAAGCTTTCTTT
D gene: NA; V gene: TRBV6-5; J gene: TRBJ1-4; CDR3 length: 13; clone size: few; CDR3 protein: CASSYQGEVKLFF; CDR3 DNA: TGTGCCAGCAGTTATCAGGGCGAGGTAAAACTGTTTTTT
D gene: NA; V gene: TRBV28; J gene: TRBJ2-7; CDR3 length: 16; clone size: NA; CDR3 protein: CASSSAEANPLGEQYF; CDR3 DNA: TGTGCCAGCAGTTCGGCGGAGGCGAATCCCCTGGGTGAGCAGTACTTC
D gene: NA; V gene: TRBV7-8; J gene: TRBJ2-2; CDR3 length: 16; clone size: NA; CDR3 protein: CASSFQTGSNTGELFF; CDR3 DNA: TGTGCCAGCAGCTTCCAAACAGGGTCGAACACCGGGGAGCTGTTTTTT
D gene: TRBD1; V gene: TRBV5-1; J gene: TRBJ1-1; CDR3 length: 14; clone size: NA; CDR3 protein: CASSPPEGAPEAFF; CDR3 DNA: TGCGCCAGCAGCCCCCCCGAGGGGGCCCCTGAAGCTTTCTTT
D gene: NA; V gene: TRBV9; J gene: TRBJ2-6; CDR3 length: 16; clone size: NA; CDR3 protein: CASSVATGSGANVLTF; CDR3 DNA: TGTGCCAGCAGCGTAGCTACGGGCTCTGGGGCCAACGTCCTGACTTTC
D gene: TRBD1; V gene: TRBV5-4; J gene: TRBJ2-7; CDR3 length: 13; clone size: NA; CDR3 protein: CASSLTGGRVQYF; CDR3 DNA: TGTGCCAGCAGCCTCACAGGGGGCCGGGTGCAGTACTTC
D gene: NA; V gene: TRBV5-5; J gene: TRBJ1-2; CDR3 length: 14; clone size: NA; CDR3 protein: CASSEDIMDYGYTF; CDR3 DNA: TGTGCCAGCAGCGAGGACATAATGGACTATGGCTACACCTTC
D gene: TRBD1; V gene: TRBV19; J gene: TRBJ1-2; CDR3 length: 13; clone size: NA; CDR3 protein: CASSSGQAYGYTF; CDR3 DNA: TGTGCCAGTAGCTCGGGACAGGCTTATGGCTACACCTTC